The clone carrying this TCR beta chain was observed at least ten times. Its antigen is not identified. The data derive from a study of tumor-infiltrating lymphocytes in primary liver carcinoma. Study summary: Patients had primary liver carcinoma treated by surgical resection. Patients were both men and women, whose ages ran from 30 to 69 years.

Priming with a constant-region primer yielded TCR beta cDNA from 400 to 550 ng total RNA. Three nested multiplex PCR rounds, a slightly modified ARM-PCR, produced the libraries for TCR beta. It was with TRBV1-TRBV30 forward primers and a C-beta reverse primer that the first two PCR rounds were run, at about 9 cycles each. Each CDR3 protein gets one entry after TCRdb re-called the multiplex PCR reads with MiXCR. The sample records about 200,000 distinct CDR3 sequences, around 60% being singletons. The blood RNA (from unsorted whole blood) was obtained, and germline DNA was also extracted. V lost 0 bases, J lost 8 bases, and 13 bases lay in between. Germline V gives CDR1 MNHNY, CDR2 SVGAGI (reference sequence). CDR3 length equals 14 residues. Overall study findings and caveats: The 250 largest clones made up significantly more of tumor than blood repertoires (p = 0.039). CD4+ and CD8+ repertoires could not be compared in these unsorted bulk samples.

The sample consisted of peripheral blood. The clonotype originates from a woman aged 60 to 75 with primary liver carcinoma and hepatitis B virus infection. The V and J genes are TRBV6-6 and TRBJ1-2; a weak D match, TRBD1 (5 bases). CDR3 protein: CASSYSQGTNGYTF. CDR3 nucleotide sequence: TGTGCCAGCAGTTACTCGCAGGGTACCAACGGCTACACCTTC.